The clone carrying this T cell receptor beta chain was seen many times. CDR3 length equals 16 residues. Germline-derived CDR1 and CDR2 are SNHLY and FYNNEI. Unmatched junction bases numbered 4, after V lost 5 bases and J lost 3 bases. The entry originates in a study of T cells in Graves' hyperthyroidism and ophthalmopathy. RNA transcripts served as the template for amplifying TCR beta CDR3 regions. A first-round RT-PCR of the TCR CDR3 used the HTBI primer set. TCRdb processed the multiplex PCR reads anew with MiXCR; each CDR3 protein has one entry. The data hold hundreds of thousands of distinct CDR3 sequences, with about 16% observed a single time.

This chain links TRBV2 with TRBJ1-4, with TRBD1 matching over 12 bases. This TCR was recovered from a woman aged 40 to 50 with Graves' ophthalmopathy. The sample taken for sequencing was blood. The CDR3 loop reads CASSRGQGASNEKLFF. CDR3 nucleotide sequence: TGTGCCAGCAGTAGGGGACAGGGGGCGTCTAATGAAAAACTGTTTTTT.